Listed here are 23 T cell receptor beta chains from one sample, sequenced in a study of CD8+CD57+ T cells in acquired aplastic anemia. According to the study, genomic DNA was the template for TCR beta VDJ and CDR3 profiling. TCRdb recomputed calls from the reads with MiXCR, one row per CDR3 protein. The sample consists of approximately 170,000 distinct CDR3 sequences, about 60% of them appearing once. Sequencing was performed on sorted CD4+, CD8+, or CD8+CD57+ T cells (not recorded which) from PBMCs. The receptors derive from a human donor in good health.

The V and J genes are TRBV2 and TRBJ1-6, with 7 positions matching TRBD1. V lost 6 bases and J lost 1; bases outside the gene matches: 6. Germline lookup yields CDR1 SNHLY and CDR2 FYNNEI. The CDR3 runs 16 residues. CDR3 amino acids: CASRDRASSYNSPLHF. CDR3 sequence (DNA): TGTGCCAGCAGAGACAGGGCTTCTTCCTATAATTCACCCCTCCACTTT.

The chain recombines TRBV7-2 with TRBJ1-1, with 8 bases that match TRBD1. Germline V gene sequence: CDR1 SGHTA, CDR2 FQGNSA. The CDR3 has 13 residues. After removal of 5 bases from V and 7 bases from J, the junction contained 6 bases not matched to a gene. The CDR3 spells CASSTRQGNEAFF. CDR3 sequence (DNA): TGTGCCAGCAGCACTCGACAGGGGAATGAAGCTTTCTTT. Drawing the rest from reference TRBV7-2 and TRBJ1-1, the complete variable domain is GAGVSQSPSNKVTEKGKDVELRCDPISGHTALYWYRQSLGQGLEFLIYFQGNSAPDKSGLPSDRFSAERTGGSVSTLTIQRTQQEDSAVYLCASSTRQGNEAFFGQGTRLTVV.

This clonotype showed up just once. In DNA, the CDR3 is TGTGCCAGCAGCCCAATAAGCAGGATGGCTTTCTTT. This codes for CASSPISRMAFF. The rearrangement uses TRBV9 and TRBJ1-1; D unresolved. The CDR3 runs to 12 residues. V was cut by 4 bases and J by 11 bases, with 15 bases left in between. Germline CDR1 is SGDLS and CDR2 is YYNGEE.

The chain carries TRBV20-1 and TRBJ1-6; the D gene is possibly TRBD1 (6 bases). CDR3 size: 14 residues. CDR1 and CDR2 from the germline V gene are DFQATT and SNEGSKA (reference sequence). The V gene lost 3 bases and the J gene lost 6 bases, with 12 bases spanning the gap. The CDR3, as DNA: TGCAGTGCTAGCCGGGACACAACTAATTCACCCCTCCACTTT. This codes for CSASRDTTNSPLHF.

The chain carries TRBV19 and TRBJ1-1; maybe TRBD1 (5 bases). V lost 7 bases to trimming and J lost 0 bases, with 12 bases between them. The CDR3 sequence is 14 residues long. The germline gives CDR1 LNHDA, CDR2 SQIVND (reference sequence). DNA of the CDR3: TGTGCCAGTACCCCACAGGTACTGAACACTGAAGCTTTCTTT. It is translated as CASTPQVLNTEAFF.

V gene TRBV20-1 combines with J gene TRBJ1-1; D is uncertain. This CDR3 has 14 residues. V was trimmed by 6 bases and J by 0 bases, leaving 14 bases between them. Germline V gene data show CDR1 as DFQATT and CDR2 as SNEGSKA (reference sequence). CDR3 sequence reads: CSAPVPPMNTEAFF. Here the CDR3 DNA reads TGCAGTGCCCCTGTGCCTCCCATGAACACTGAAGCTTTCTTT.

This clonotype has at least ten counts. The gene calls are TRBV5-5 and TRBJ2-7; TRBD2 is a possible D gene (7 bases). The CDR3 has 14 amino acids. CDR1 is SGHKS, CDR2 YYEKEE, per germline (reference sequence). V dropped 2 bases and J dropped 3 bases, with 12 bases sitting between them. CDR3 protein: CASSLRGADYEQYF. In DNA form, the CDR3 reads TGTGCCAGCAGCTTACGGGGGGCGGACTACGAGCAGTACTTC.

The V gene is TRBV11-2, the J gene TRBJ2-7; D is undetermined. In germline, CDR1 is SGHAT, CDR2 FQNNGV. Deletions cut 0 bases from V and 3 bases from J, with 12 bases between. This CDR3 has 15 residues. The CDR3 DNA reads as TGTGCCAGCAGCTTAGAATCTGGCGGAAACTACGAGCAGTACTTC. Amino acids: CASSLESGGNYEQYF. Filled out from reference TRBV11-2 and TRBJ2-7, the complete variable domain reads EAGVAQSPRYKIIEKRQSVAFWCNPISGHATLYWYQQILGQGPKLLIQFQNNGVVDDSQLPKDRFSAERLKGVDSTLKIQPAKLEDSAVYLCASSLESGGNYEQYFGPGTRLTVT.

This clonotype was seen ten or more times. This chain connects TRBV12-3 or TRBV12-4 to TRBJ2-3, with no clear D. With 6 bases removed from V and 0 bases from J, the gap between germline ends came to 16 bases. CDR3 length: 16 residues. The CDR3 region has the DNA TGTGCCAGCAGCCAGACTGCGAGCTTTAGCACAGATACGCAGTATTTT. Protein sequence: CASSQTASFSTDTQYF.

The chain couples TRBV9 to TRBJ2-5, with D maybe TRBD2 (5 bases). The CDR3 covers 13 residues. V shed 3 bases and J shed 4 bases, with 10 bases lying between them. In germline, CDR1 is SGDLS, CDR2 YYNGEE. The CDR3, as DNA: TGTGCCAGCAGCGCCCACCGGGGAGAGACCCAGTACTTC. It is translated as CASSAHRGETQYF.

This clonotype was found many times. This chain uses TRBV5-4 with TRBJ2-3, with 8 nucleotides matching TRBD2. Germline V CDR1 and CDR2: SGHNT, YYREEE (reference sequence). The V segment lost 3 bases and the J segment 5 bases; nucleotides outside the gene matches: 20. This CDR3 comprises 19 residues. The CDR3 loop is CASSSTGERSGNVIDTQYF. The CDR3 region has the DNA TGTGCCAGCAGCTCCACCGGTGAGCGTAGCGGGAATGTGATAGATACGCAGTATTTT.

V and J are TRBV10-3 and TRBJ1-6; D remains unclear. The CDR3 extends over 13 amino acids. The germline V and J ends were trimmed by 9 bases and 5 bases, with 11 bases remaining between them. CDR1 and CDR2 from the germline V gene are ENHRY and SYGVKD. In DNA, the CDR3 is TGTGCCATTCAGACTGAGGATAATTCACCCCTCCACTTT. It codes for CAIQTEDNSPLHF.

This clonotype has just a few counts. This rearrangement joins TRBV20-1 to TRBJ1-2; D gene unclear. Germline V gene data show CDR1 as DFQATT and CDR2 as SNEGSKA (reference sequence). The CDR3 runs 13 residues. This chain's CDR3 is CSVEEWSGNGYTF. The CDR3 nucleotides are TGCAGCGTTGAAGAATGGTCCGGGAACGGCTACACCTTC.

V is TRBV4-1 and J is TRBJ2-3; 9 bases are shared with TRBD1. Germline values: CDR1 MGHRA, CDR2 YSYEKL. The CDR3 sequence is 15 residues long. The V segment lost 4 bases and the J segment 3 bases; nucleotides outside the gene matches: 5. CDR3 residues: CASSLDGTGTDTQYF. The CDR3 DNA follows: TGCGCCAGCAGCCTCGATGGGACAGGGACAGATACGCAGTATTTT.

This clonotype occurred a few times. This chain links TRBV7-3 with TRBJ1-2; TRBD1 agrees at 8 bases. With V trimmed by 4 bases and J by 6 bases, 10 bases remained unmatched. Germline V gene sequence: CDR1 SGHTA, CDR2 FQGTGA. The CDR3 consists of 15 residues. The CDR3 DNA sequence: TGTGCCAGCAGCTCCAGACAGGGGAGGACCCATGGCTACACCTTC. It is translated as CASSSRQGRTHGYTF.

Ten or more counts support this clonotype. V is TRBV4-2 and J is TRBJ2-7; D might be TRBD2 (5 bases). The CDR3 sequence is 16 residues long. V was clipped by 0 bases and J by 0 bases, with 12 bases between them. In germline, CDR1 is LGHNA, CDR2 YNFKEQ. The CDR3 sequence is CASSQEASPSSYEQYF. The DNA of the CDR3 is TGTGCCAGCAGCCAAGAGGCTAGCCCCAGCTCCTACGAGCAGTACTTC.

This clonotype was recorded at least ten times. This sequence joins TRBV12-3 or TRBV12-4 and TRBJ2-5; TRBD1 matches 8 bases. The CDR3 sequence is 15 residues long. Germline trimming cut 6 bases from V and 2 bases from J; bases unmatched to any gene: 8. The chain's CDR3 is CASSPFDRGQETQYF. Written as DNA, the CDR3 is TGTGCCAGCAGCCCATTCGACAGGGGACAAGAGACCCAGTACTTC.

This chain links TRBV7-3 with TRBJ2-5; D is ambiguous. The end of the DNA aligns better with TRBJ2-7, so the J call may be wrong. The germline CDR1 and CDR2 sequences are SGHTA and FQGTGA. The CDR3 covers 15 residues. The CDR3 spells CASSQWPSNSYEQYF. CDR3 in DNA: TGTGCCAGCAGCCAATGGCCCAGCAACTCCTACGAGCAGTACTTC.

The CDR3 sequence: CAITTESTDTQYF. CDR3 in DNA: TGTGCCATCACTACCGAAAGCACAGATACGCAGTATTTT. The chain couples TRBV10-3 to TRBJ2-3; D ambiguous. The CDR3 loop spans 13 amino acids. Germline loops: CDR1 ENHRY, CDR2 SYGVKD. The V end was cut by 7 bases, the J end by 0 bases, with 8 bases between.

J is TRBJ1-1 and V is TRBV24-1; D unclear. CDR1 KGHDR and CDR2 SFDVKD come from the germline V gene. V was cut by 7 bases and J by 1 base, with 9 bases left in between. This CDR3 has 13 residues. CDR3 loop: CATRAGSNTEAFF. The DNA of the CDR3 is TGTGCCACCAGGGCGGGATCGAACACTGAAGCTTTCTTT.

V usage is TRBV5-4 and J usage is TRBJ2-1, with 7 nucleotides matching TRBD2. This CDR3 spans 14 amino acids. In germline, CDR1 is SGHNT, CDR2 YYREEE (reference sequence). After removal of 5 bases from V and 5 bases from J, the junction contained 7 bases not matched to a gene. The CDR3 coding sequence is TGTGCCAGCAGGCGGGACTATCTGAACAATGAGCAGTTCTTC. Translated, it gives CASRRDYLNNEQFF.

This clonotype appeared many times. The J gene is TRBJ2-5, the V gene TRBV2; maybe TRBD2 (6 bases). The CDR3 consists of 14 residues. Germline V gene data show CDR1 as SNHLY and CDR2 as FYNNEI. V was pared by 3 bases and J by 1 base, with 9 bases between. CDR3 in DNA: TGTGCCAGCAGTGACCCTAGCGTCCAAGAGACCCAGTACTTC. Its protein product is CASSDPSVQETQYF.

This clonotype appeared a few times. CDR3 in DNA: TGCAGCGCGGCGAAGAGTCTCCCCTCCTACGAGCAGTACTTC. It specifies CSAAKSLPSYEQYF. This chain links TRBV29-1 with TRBJ2-7, with D hard to call. The length of the CDR3 is 14 residues. Germline lookup yields CDR1 SQVTM and CDR2 ANQGSEA. V lost 7 bases and J 0 bases, leaving 16 bases between the germline ends.